These T cell receptor beta chains were read from a single sample in a study of blood T cell repertoires in COVID-19. Only in-frame clones appear in the TCRdb table, and some are missing; sequencing was by immunoSEQ multiplex PCR. The sample lists 50,000 or so clones, about 77% occurring once. What was sequenced was peripheral blood. The receptors derive from a human donor with active or convalescent COVID-19. The donor label of this sample is uncertain. The CDR3 runs from the conserved cysteine through the conserved F or W. The D gene is left open where the match is weak. The listing skips clone size in some rows; elsewhere it reads once, few, many or a size class.

clone_size	v_call	d_call	j_call	cdr3_aa	cdr3_nt
.	TRBV4-1	TRBD2	TRBJ2-7	CASSRGSGGEQYF	TGCGCCAGCAGCCGGGGGTCGGGAGGCGAGCAGTACTTC
.	TRBV9	TRBD2	TRBJ2-1	CASSPRTSGQVF	TGTGCCAGCAGCCCCCGTACTAGCGGGCAAGTCTTC
many	TRBV2	TRBD2	TRBJ2-7	CASRRSGAPREQYF	TGTGCCAGCAGGAGGAGCGGGGCCCCTCGCGAGCAGTACTTC
once	TRBV4-2	TRBD1	TRBJ1-1	CASSQGKDRGAFF	TGTGCCAGCAGCCAGGGAAAAGACAGGGGGGCTTTCTTT
.	TRBV24-1	TRBD1	TRBJ2-7	CATSDRGFDEQYF	TGTGCCACCAGTGACAGGGGGTTCGACGAGCAGTACTTC
.	TRBV21-1	.	TRBJ1-4	CASSRGQRTTNEKLFF	TGTGCCAGCAGCAGGGGACAGCGAACAACTAATGAAAAACTGTTTTTT
.	TRBV10-3	TRBD1	TRBJ2-7	CAISGDRGSYEQYF	TGTGCCATCAGTGGGGACAGGGGCTCCTACGAGCAGTACTTC
.	TRBV9	.	TRBJ2-1	CASSIGRNNEQFF	TGTGCCAGCAGCATTGGGCGCAACAATGAGCAGTTCTTC
.	TRBV11-3	TRBD2	TRBJ2-1	CASSLDATSGRLDEQFF	TGTGCCAGCAGCTTAGACGCGACTAGCGGGAGGCTCGATGAGCAGTTCTTC
.	TRBV11-3	.	TRBJ1-4	CASSWNRPNEKLFF	TGTGCCAGCAGCTGGAACAGGCCTAATGAAAAACTGTTTTTT
.	TRBV4-1	TRBD2	TRBJ2-7	CASSQFAPRTSPYEQYF	TGCGCCAGCAGCCAATTCGCCCCCAGGACTAGCCCCTACGAGCAGTACTTC
.	TRBV18	.	TRBJ1-1	CASSPLQGGSGTEAFF	TGTGCCAGCTCACCCCTCCAAGGAGGAAGTGGTACTGAAGCTTTCTTT
once	TRBV5-1	TRBD2	TRBJ2-1	CASSSSTSGEQFF	TGCGCCAGCAGCTCCTCCACTAGCGGCGAGCAGTTCTTC
.	TRBV7-9	.	TRBJ2-1	CASSLLAPSYNEQFF	TGTGCCAGCAGCTTACTAGCGCCCTCCTACAATGAGCAGTTCTTC
.	TRBV6-6	TRBD2	TRBJ2-1	CASSPSLAGDNEQFF	TGTGCCAGCAGCCCCAGTCTAGCGGGAGACAATGAGCAGTTCTTC
.	TRBV28	.	TRBJ2-2	CASVEGEGPTGELFF	TGTGCCAGCGTTGAGGGGGAGGGCCCCACCGGGGAGCTGTTTTTT
.	TRBV5-1	.	TRBJ2-3	CASSPRQPGTDTQYF	TGCGCCAGCAGCCCCCGACAGCCGGGCACAGATACGCAGTATTTT
.	TRBV6-1	.	TRBJ2-7	CASSDAHYEQYF	TGTGCCAGCAGTGACGCACACTACGAGCAGTACTTC
.	TRBV7-2	TRBD1	TRBJ2-4	CASSPSSLTGLGVQYF	TGTGCCAGCAGCCCCTCGAGTCTGACAGGGTTAGGCGTTCAGTACTTC
.	TRBV9	.	TRBJ2-5	CASSPGGRTYQETQYF	TGTGCCAGCTCCCCCGGCGGGCGAACGTACCAAGAGACCCAGTACTTC
.	TRBV30	.	TRBJ1-3	CAWSGGNTIYF	TGTGCCTGGAGCGGGGGAAACACCATATATTTT
.	TRBV28	TRBD1	TRBJ1-6	CASSLTGQYNSPLHF	TGTGCCAGCAGTTTGACGGGACAGTATAATTCACCCCTCCACTTT